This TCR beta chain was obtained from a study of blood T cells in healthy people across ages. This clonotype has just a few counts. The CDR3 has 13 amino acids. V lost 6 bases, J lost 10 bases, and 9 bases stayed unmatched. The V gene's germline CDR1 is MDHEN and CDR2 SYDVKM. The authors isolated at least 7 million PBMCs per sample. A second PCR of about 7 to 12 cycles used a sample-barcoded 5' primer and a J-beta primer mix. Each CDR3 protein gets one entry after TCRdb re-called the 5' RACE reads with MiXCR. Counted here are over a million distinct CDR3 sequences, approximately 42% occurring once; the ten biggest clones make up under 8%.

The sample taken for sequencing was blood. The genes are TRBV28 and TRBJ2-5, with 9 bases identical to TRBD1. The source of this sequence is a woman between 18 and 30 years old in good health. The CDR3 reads CASRTGGREVQYF. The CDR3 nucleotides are TGTGCCAGCAGAACAGGGGGCAGGGAGGTCCAGTACTTC.